These T cell receptor beta chains were read from a single sample in a study of response to subunit inactivated influenza vaccine. TCRdb re-derived calls from the RT-PCR reads in MiXCR, one entry per CDR3 protein. The sample consists of about 170,000 distinct CDR3 sequences, about 10% of them appearing once. The material sequenced was CD8+ T cells sorted from PBMCs, taken around 25 months after vaccination. Receptors originate from a man between 50 and 69 years old who received an inactivated influenza vaccine. CDR3s include the opening cysteine and the closing phenylalanine or tryptophan. Fields, in order: V gene, J gene, clone size, D gene, CDR3 DNA, CDR3 protein. D genes are given only for firm matches. Clone sizes are given selectively: once, few, many, or a class where the clone is expanded.

V: TRBV2
J: TRBJ2-1
size: .
D: TRBD1
DNA: TGTGCCAGCAAAAATTCGACAGGGTTAGCTGAGCAGTTCTTC
CDR3: CASKNSTGLAEQFF

V: TRBV4-2
J: TRBJ2-5
size: .
D: TRBD2
DNA: TGTGCCAGCAGCCAAGATCGACGGGGAGGACTAGCGGGGGTGCCTGAGACCCAGTACTTC
CDR3: CASSQDRRGGLAGVPETQYF

V: TRBV4-1
J: TRBJ2-2
size: many
D: TRBD1
DNA: TGCGCCAGCAGCTGGGGACAGGGGGACACCGGGGAGCTGTTTTTT
CDR3: CASSWGQGDTGELFF

V: TRBV9
J: TRBJ2-7
size: .
D: TRBD1
DNA: TGTGCCAGCAGCGTAGGGGGACAGGGTTACGAGCAGTACTTC
CDR3: CASSVGGQGYEQYF

V: TRBV5-4
J: TRBJ2-1
size: .
D: .
DNA: TGTGCCAGCAGCCTTTTCTGGGGGTCCAATGAGCAGTTCTTC
CDR3: CASSLFWGSNEQFF

V: TRBV6-5
J: TRBJ2-3
size: .
D: TRBD1
DNA: TGTGCCAGCAGTTATTGGACAGGGGTGGGCACAGATACGCAGTATTTT
CDR3: CASSYWTGVGTDTQYF

V: TRBV29-1
J: TRBJ2-7
size: .
D: TRBD1
DNA: TGCAGCGTGCTCCTAGACAGGGCCTACGAGCAGTACTTC
CDR3: CSVLLDRAYEQYF

V: TRBV9
J: TRBJ2-5
size: few
D: TRBD2
DNA: TGTGCCAGCAGCGAAGGGACTAGCGGGAGCTGGATAGAGACCCAGTACTTC
CDR3: CASSEGTSGSWIETQYF

V: TRBV24-1
J: TRBJ1-1
size: few
D: TRBD1
DNA: TGTGCCACCAGTGCACGGGGACAGGGGAACACTGAAGCTTTCTTT
CDR3: CATSARGQGNTEAFF

V: TRBV6-2/TRBV6-3
J: TRBJ1-1
size: .
D: .
DNA: TGTGCCAGCAGTTACTCGAATCCAGGTCGGGCAGAAGCTTTCTTT
CDR3: CASSYSNPGRAEAFF

V: TRBV27
J: TRBJ2-1
size: few
D: TRBD2
DNA: TGTGCCAGCAGACTAGCGTGGTCCTACAATGAGCAGTTCTTC
CDR3: CASRLAWSYNEQFF

V: TRBV24-1
J: TRBJ2-7
size: few
D: TRBD1
DNA: TGTGCCACCAGCGGATGGGGACAGGGCTCCTACGAGCAGTACTTC
CDR3: CATSGWGQGSYEQYF

V: TRBV6-2/TRBV6-3
J: TRBJ1-3
size: few
D: .
DNA: TGTGCCAGCAGCCCGAGTGGATACACCATATATTTT
CDR3: CASSPSGYTIYF

V: TRBV7-9
J: TRBJ2-7
size: few
D: TRBD2
DNA: TGTGCCAGCAGCGAAGGACTAGCGGGAGGTCCCGAGCAGTACTTC
CDR3: CASSEGLAGGPEQYF

V: TRBV3-1
J: TRBJ2-2
size: .
D: .
DNA: TGTGCCAGCAGGCCCATGTCCGGGACAAAGAACACCGGGGAGCTGTTTTTT
CDR3: CASRPMSGTKNTGELFF

V: TRBV25-1
J: TRBJ2-2
size: .
D: TRBD2
DNA: TGTGCCAGCAGTGGACTAGCGGGAGGAACCGGGGAGCTGTTTTTT
CDR3: CASSGLAGGTGELFF

V: TRBV4-1
J: TRBJ2-7
size: few
D: .
DNA: TGCGCCAGCAGCCAAGGGGACACTCTCTTTTCCTACGAGCAGTACTTC
CDR3: CASSQGDTLFSYEQYF

V: TRBV25-1
J: TRBJ2-1
size: many
D: .
DNA: TGTGCCAGCAGTGACGCCACGTGGGAGCAGTTCTTC
CDR3: CASSDATWEQFF